The 18 T cell receptor beta chains listed next were all sequenced from one sample in a study of blood T cells in healthy people across ages. Together with a sample-barcoded 5' primer, a J-beta primer mix was included in a second PCR lasting about 7 to 11 cycles. TCRdb called the 5' RACE reads again in MiXCR, with one record for every CDR3 protein. This sample has 1.5 million to 2 million distinct CDR3 sequences, with 28% found just once. The sequenced sample was blood. The source is a woman in her thirties in good health.

The chain links TRBV2 to TRBJ1-1; 7 positions agree with TRBD1. With 8 bases clipped from V and 4 bases from J, the junction kept 10 bases outside the gene matches. Germline CDR1 is SNHLY and CDR2 is FYNNEI. The CDR3 totals 14 residues. CDR3 amino acids: CASDRERGSTEAFF. CDR3 sequence (DNA): TGTGCCAGCGACAGGGAAAGGGGTTCCACTGAAGCTTTCTTT.

The table lists this clonotype with many counts. J is TRBJ1-2 and V is TRBV6-2 or TRBV6-3; TRBD1 agrees at 11 bases. The CDR3 runs to 14 residues. Germline CDR1 MNHEY, CDR2 SVGEGT. V lost 6 bases to trimming and J lost 7 bases; unmatched junction nucleotides: 7. The CDR3 DNA is TGTGCCAGCAGCCCGGGACAGGGGGAATTTGGCTACACCTTC. Translation gives CASSPGQGEFGYTF.

V and J are TRBV11-2 and TRBJ2-1, with 14 bases matching TRBD2. Germline V lookup: CDR1 SGHAT, CDR2 FQNNGV. This CDR3 is 18 amino acids long. With V trimmed by 4 bases and J by 8 bases, 13 bases remained unmatched. This CDR3 reads CASSSISGTSGSIHEQFF. In nucleotides, the CDR3 is TGTGCCAGCAGCTCGATCTCAGGGACTAGCGGGAGCATCCATGAGCAGTTCTTC.

Of note for this clonotype: This clone may be a read error of a much larger clone one base away. The chain combines TRBV28 with TRBJ2-7; D is unclear. The CDR3 is 11 amino acids. Germline CDR1 and CDR2: MDHEN and SYDVKM. DNA of the CDR3: TGTGCCCGCAGACGGGTGGACGAGCAGTACTTC. This gives the protein CARRRVDEQYF.

The rearrangement uses TRBV12-3 or TRBV12-4 and TRBJ1-2, with D unresolved. This CDR3 contains 14 residues. V lost 5 bases and J lost 5, with 15 bases in between. The CDR3 sequence: CASSPGALGYGYTF. The DNA for the CDR3 is TGTGCCAGCAGTCCCGGTGCCTTAGGGTATGGCTACACCTTC.

This clonotype was seen ten or more times. The chain is built from TRBV12-3 or TRBV12-4 and TRBJ2-1; no definite D call. The CDR3 contains 15 residues. V lost 3 bases to trimming and J lost 5 bases, with 14 bases between them. The DNA of the CDR3 is TGTGCCAGCAGTTTCCGGGCCACATCCCACAATGAGCAGTTCTTC. This sequence encodes CASSFRATSHNEQFF.

V gene TRBV2 combines with J gene TRBJ2-7; tentatively, D is TRBD2 (5 bases). CDR1 SNHLY and CDR2 FYNNEI come from the germline V gene. The V end lost 6 bases, the J end lost 0 bases, and 15 bases lay between the germline ends. This CDR3 is built from 15 residues. In DNA form, the CDR3 reads TGTGCCAGCAGCGACCCCGGCGGACTCTCCTACGAGCAGTACTTC. This translates into CASSDPGGLSYEQYF.

V is TRBV6-5 and J is TRBJ2-4; the D gene is possibly TRBD1 (6 bases). In germline, CDR1 is MNHEY, CDR2 SVGAGI. The CDR3 totals 14 residues. With 0 bases removed from V and 6 bases from J, the gap between germline ends came to 9 bases. The DNA of the CDR3 is TGTGCCAGCAGTTACTCGGGCAGGGGAAACATTCAGTACTTC. Translated: CASSYSGRGNIQYF.

This clonotype has just a few counts. V gene TRBV7-4 combines with J gene TRBJ2-7; no clear D gene. Germline assignment: CDR1 SGHVT and CDR2 SQSDAQ. Trimming pared 3 bases from V and 2 bases from J, leaving 14 bases between. The CDR3 spans 15 residues. CDR3 coding DNA: TGTGCCAGCAGCTTCATTCCGCTGACGGCCTACGAGCAGTACTTC. This encodes CASSFIPLTAYEQYF.

The chain carries TRBV20-1 and TRBJ2-7; 8 bases fit TRBD2. V lost 4 bases, J lost 6 bases, and 17 bases stayed unmatched. The CDR3 sequence is 16 residues long. The germline V gene encodes CDR1 DFQATT and CDR2 SNEGSKA (reference sequence). The CDR3: CSATAPPSGSWGEQYF. CDR3 in DNA: TGCAGTGCTACCGCCCCACCGAGCGGGAGCTGGGGCGAGCAGTACTTC.

The chain has TRBV6-5 and TRBJ2-2; D is unclear. V shed 5 bases and J shed 3 bases, with 10 bases lying between them. The CDR3 runs to 14 residues. CDR1 MNHEY and CDR2 SVGAGI come from the germline V gene. The CDR3 sequence is CASSLWVDTGELFF. The DNA of the CDR3 is TGTGCCAGCAGTCTGTGGGTAGACACCGGGGAGCTGTTTTTT.

The chain links TRBV5-1 to TRBJ2-5; a possible D gene is TRBD1 (6 bases). Deletions cut 6 bases from V and 1 base from J, with 16 bases between. This CDR3 contains 15 residues. Per the germline V gene, CDR1 is SGHRS and CDR2 is YFSETQ. For the CDR3, the DNA is TGCGCCAGCATCTCTGGGGACATAACCCAAGAGACCCAGTACTTC. This codes for CASISGDITQETQYF.

V and J are TRBV6-1 and TRBJ1-2; a weak D match, TRBD1 (5 bases). Germline-derived CDR1 and CDR2 are MNHNS and SASEGT. V was shortened by 6 bases and J by 5 bases, with 13 bases between the two germline ends. This CDR3 has 13 amino acids. The CDR3 is CASRAGHQYGYTF. CDR3 DNA sequence: TGTGCCAGCAGGGCAGGACACCAGTATGGCTACACCTTC.

The sample holds a few counts of this clonotype. The chain has TRBV3-1 and TRBJ1-1, with 7 bases that match TRBD1. With 4 bases clipped from V and 5 bases from J, the junction kept 4 bases outside the gene matches. Germline V gene sequence: CDR1 LGHDT, CDR2 YNNKEL (reference sequence). The CDR3 has 13 amino acids. CDR3 residues: CASSRAQGTEAFF. As DNA, the CDR3 is TGTGCCAGCAGCCGAGCACAGGGGACTGAAGCTTTCTTT.

The V call is TRBV2, the J call TRBJ1-5; D unclear. The length of the CDR3 is 13 residues. Germline V gene lookup returns CDR1 SNHLY and CDR2 FYNNEI. The V and J ends lost 7 bases and 9 bases respectively, with 16 bases between them. The CDR3 reads CASIPWRGWPQHF. The DNA of the CDR3 is TGTGCCAGCATCCCCTGGCGGGGTTGGCCCCAGCATTTT.

The chain couples TRBV12-3 or TRBV12-4 to TRBJ1-2, with a weak D call TRBD1 (5 bases). The V gene lost 5 bases and the J gene lost 8 bases, with 15 bases spanning the gap. This CDR3 is built from 13 residues. This CDR3 is CASSLLIRAGYTF. The CDR3, as DNA: TGTGCCAGCAGTCTTCTCATCAGGGCGGGCTACACCTTC.

Regarding this clonotype: A much larger clone sits a single nucleotide away, making a read error possible. The rearrangement uses TRBV12-3 or TRBV12-4 and TRBJ1-2; TRBD1 is a possible D gene (5 bases). V dropped 5 bases and J dropped 12 bases, with 28 bases sitting between them. The CDR3 runs to 16 residues. The CDR3 spells CASSQTSRGYSRGHTF. DNA of the CDR3: TGTGCCAGCAGTCAGACCTCCCGGGGGTACAGCCGCGGCCACACCTTC.

V gene TRBV10-3 combines with J gene TRBJ2-1; 10 nucleotides align to TRBD2. With the DNA end fitting TRBJ2-7 better, the J assignment may be wrong. Germline loops: CDR1 ENHRY, CDR2 SYGVKD. This CDR3 has 16 amino acids. The CDR3 DNA is TGTGCCATCAGTGAACCGTCGTCTAGCGGGAGTGGTGAGCAGTACTTC. Residues: CAISEPSSSGSGEQYF.